Each of the 25 T cell receptor beta chains below was sequenced from the same sample in a study of regulatory T cells in long-lasting Graves disease. Time point described: newly diagnosed GD, antithyroid drugs for less than 3 months. PBMC RNA served as the TCR library source. HTBI primers from iRepertoire and Arm-PCR of CDR3 regions yielded the TCR beta libraries. From the multiplex PCR reads, TCRdb called clonotypes with MiXCR, one entry per CDR3 protein. The sample comprises a few hundred thousand distinct CDR3 sequences, around 15% of which are singletons, and 25% to 30% rests with the top ten. These records were also assigned to another study, of T cells in Graves' hyperthyroidism and ophthalmopathy.

The sequencing used peripheral blood mononuclear cells (PBMCs), collected at new diagnosis, from a patient treated with antithyroid drugs. The source of these receptors is a man aged 35 to 55 with Graves disease.

This rearrangement joins TRBV12-3 or TRBV12-4 to TRBJ2-3; D possibly corresponds to TRBD1 (6 bases). This CDR3 is 14 amino acids long. V was shortened by 4 bases and J by 2 bases, with 10 bases between the two germline ends. CDR3 sequence (DNA): TGTGCCAGCAGTTCTGGGGGCAACACAGATACGCAGTATTTT. Translated: CASSSGGNTDTQYF.

This clonotype was counted at least ten times. The chain has TRBV10-3 and TRBJ2-7; the D gene is possibly TRBD1 (6 bases). V was pared by 2 bases and J by 4 bases, with 6 bases between. This CDR3 spans 12 amino acids. The germline V gene encodes CDR1 ENHRY and CDR2 SYGVKD. CDR3: CAISETGYEQYF. The CDR3, as DNA: TGTGCCATCAGTGAGACAGGGTACGAGCAGTACTTC.

The sample holds a few counts of this clonotype. The chain has TRBV4-2 and TRBJ1-5; D is ambiguous. V was trimmed by 0 bases and J by 6 bases, leaving 9 bases between them. This CDR3 has 14 amino acids. CDR1 and CDR2 (germline): LGHNA, YNFKEQ. CDR3 bases: TGTGCCAGCAGCCAAGATCCCTCAGGTCAGCCCCAGCATTTT. It specifies CASSQDPSGQPQHF.

This clonotype has ten or more counts. The gene calls are TRBV29-1 and TRBJ1-4, with 9 bases aligning to TRBD1. Germline trimming cut 7 bases from V and 6 bases from J; bases unmatched to any gene: 6. This CDR3 comprises 13 residues. Looked up from germline, CDR1 is SQVTM and CDR2 is ANQGSEA. The CDR3 coding sequence is TGCAGCGCACCGGGACAGGGTGATGAAAAACTGTTTTTT. It codes for CSAPGQGDEKLFF.

This clonotype was seen only a few times. CDR3 region: CAISESNTRYRDGYTF. In DNA form, the CDR3 reads TGTGCCATCAGTGAGTCTAATACACGATACCGGGATGGCTACACCTTC. The chain combines TRBV10-3 with TRBJ1-2; no reliable D call. CDR1 ENHRY and CDR2 SYGVKD come from the germline V gene. The CDR3 sequence is 16 residues long. V dropped 0 bases and J dropped 6 bases, with 17 bases sitting between them.

This chain connects TRBV5-1 to TRBJ1-4, with D unresolved. V was shortened by 0 bases and J by 7 bases, with 19 bases between the two germline ends. The CDR3 has 17 residues. CDR1 and CDR2 from the germline V gene are SGHRS and YFSETQ. CDR3 region: CASSLASVGVVAEKLFF. The CDR3 coding sequence is TGCGCCAGCAGCTTGGCCAGCGTCGGGGTGGTAGCTGAAAAACTGTTTTTT.

The sample holds many counts of this clonotype. This chain connects TRBV18 to TRBJ2-2; D ambiguous. The germline V gene has CDR1 KGHSH and CDR2 LQKENI. V shed 2 bases and J shed 1 base, with 11 bases lying between them. The length of the CDR3 is 16 residues. In DNA, the CDR3 is TGTGCCAGCTCACCAGGGCAGCTTATGAACACCGGGGAGCTGTTTTTT. Amino acids: CASSPGQLMNTGELFF.

CDR3: CASSLVAGDETQYF. In DNA, the CDR3 is TGCGCCAGCAGCTTGGTGGCGGGGGACGAGACCCAGTACTTC. The genes are TRBV5-1 and TRBJ2-5; 7 bases line up with TRBD2. The length of the CDR3 is 14 residues. CDR1 is SGHRS and CDR2 is YFSETQ in the germline V gene. V lost 0 bases, J lost 5 bases, and 4 bases stayed unmatched. The variable domain in full, completed from reference TRBV5-1 and TRBJ2-5, reads KAGVTQTPRYLIKTRGQQVTLSCSPISGHRSVSWYQQTPGQGLQFLFEYFSETQRNKGNFPGRFSGRQFSNSRSEMNVSTLELGDSALYLCASSLVAGDETQYFGPGTRLLVL.

This CDR3 is CASSRPGPSAHSSYEQYF. The DNA of the CDR3 is TGTGCCAGCAGTCGTCCGGGACCTAGCGCCCATAGCTCCTACGAGCAGTACTTC. The gene calls are TRBV28 and TRBJ2-7; tentatively, D is TRBD2 (6 bases). V was cut by 5 bases and J by 0 bases, with 23 bases left in between. The CDR3 has 18 residues. CDR1 is MDHEN and CDR2 is SYDVKM in the germline V gene. The variable domain in full, completed from reference TRBV28 and TRBJ2-7, reads DVKVTQSSRYLVKRTGEKVFLECVQDMDHENMFWYRQDPGLGLRLIYFSYDVKMKEKGDIPEGYSVSREKKERFSLILESASTNQTSMYLCASSRPGPSAHSSYEQYFGPGTRLTVT.

In its sample, this clonotype was seen many times. CDR3 bases: TGTGCCAGCAGTCAGGGTGCGGAAAATCAGCCCCAGCATTTT. Translation: CASSQGAENQPQHF. V usage is TRBV12-3 or TRBV12-4 and J usage is TRBJ1-5; perhaps TRBD1 as D (5 bases). V lost 5 bases and J lost 4, with 12 bases in between. This CDR3 comprises 14 residues.

There are a few counts of this clonotype. The chain employs TRBV10-3 and TRBJ1-1; possibly TRBD1 for D (6 bases). CDR1 is ENHRY, CDR2 SYGVKD, per germline. The V and J ends lost 4 bases and 5 bases respectively, with 17 bases between them. The CDR3 covers 15 residues. As DNA, the CDR3 is TGTGCCATCAGTGGGCCGGGGGGCGCGCGGACTGAAGCTTTCTTT. This sequence encodes CAISGPGGARTEAFF.

Comments on this clonotype: Since a far larger clone is one base different, this is likely a read error. The J gene is TRBJ2-1, the V gene TRBV5-1; 8 bases map to TRBD1. The end of the DNA is better explained by TRBJ2-3, so the J call may be wrong. Germline CDR1 SGHRS, CDR2 YFSETQ. The CDR3 totals 16 residues. CDR3 amino acids: CASSLCTGGSTDTQYF. For the CDR3, the DNA is TGCGCCAGCAGCTTATGTACAGGGGGAAGCACAGATACGCAGTATTTT.

This clonotype has at least ten counts. The genes are TRBV20-1 and TRBJ2-7, with 9 nucleotides matching TRBD2. V trimming: 0 bases; J trimming: 1 base; junction bases outside the gene matches: 4. This CDR3 spans 15 amino acids. Germline CDR1 is DFQATT and CDR2 is SNEGSKA (reference sequence). CDR3 nucleotide sequence: TGCAGTGCTAGAGATCGTAGCGGGGGTTCCTACGAGCAGTACTTC. It yields the protein CSARDRSGGSYEQYF.

About this clonotype: A much larger clone lies one base from this, so it may be a read error. Given the absence of the conserved phenylalanine or tryptophan at the CDR3 end, a read error is likely. V usage is TRBV3-1 and J usage is TRBJ2-1, with TRBD2 identical over 10 bases. The CDR3 consists of 17 residues. Germline CDR1 is LGHDT and CDR2 is YNNKEL (reference sequence). With 1 base clipped from V and 4 bases from J, the junction kept 7 bases outside the gene matches. The CDR3 DNA reads TGTGCCAGCAGCCAAGTAGCGAGCGGGGGGGTTTACAATGAGCAGTTCCTC. Amino acids: CASSQVASGGVYNEQFL.

In regard to this clonotype: Just one base apart from a much larger clone, this may be a read error. This chain connects TRBV12-3 or TRBV12-4 to TRBJ2-1; 15 nucleotides line up with TRBD2. The CDR3 sequence is 17 residues long. CDR3 region: CVSRGGLAGGLMNEQFF. The CDR3 nucleotides are TGTGTCAGCAGGGGCGGACTAGCGGGGGGGCTTATGAATGAGCAGTTCTTC.

This chain uses TRBV6-1 with TRBJ2-1; D possibly uses TRBD1 or TRBD2 (6 bases each). The CDR3 length is 14 residues. Looked up from germline, CDR1 is MNHNS and CDR2 is SASEGT. The V gene lost 2 bases and the J gene lost 9 bases, with 14 bases spanning the gap. CDR3 in amino acids: CASSEIWGASEQFF. CDR3 bases: TGTGCCAGCAGTGAAATTTGGGGGGCCAGTGAGCAGTTCTTC.

To note about this clonotype: A much larger clone differs from this one at a single base, so this may be a read error. The chain links TRBV5-5 to TRBJ2-3; D assignment may be TRBD1 or TRBD2 (5 bases each). Germline V CDR1 and CDR2: SGHKS, YYEKEE (reference sequence). Trimming took 3 bases from V and 4 from J, leaving 12 bases between them. The CDR3 extends over 14 amino acids. CDR3 protein: CASSCAGRADTQYF. As DNA, the CDR3 is TGTGCCAGCAGCTGCGCAGGGCGGGCAGATACGCAGTATTTT.

This clonotype was recorded at least ten times. CDR3 residues: CASSLLGPEQFF. The DNA for the CDR3 is TGTGCCAGCAGCCTATTGGGTCCTGAGCAGTTCTTC. The chain links TRBV11-3 to TRBJ2-1; D unresolved. The CDR3 totals 12 residues. The ends were cut back, 5 bases at V and 9 bases at J, with 11 bases in the middle. Per germline, CDR1 SGHNT and CDR2 YENEEA. Full variable domain (remainder filled in from reference TRBV11-3 and TRBJ2-1): EAGVVQSPRYKIIEKKQPVAFWCNPISGHNTLYWYLQNLGQGPELLIRYENEEAVDDSQLPKDRFSAERLKGVDSTLKIQPAELGDSAVYLCASSLLGPEQFFGPGTRLTVL.

This clonotype was detected a few times. This chain joins TRBV4-1 and TRBJ1-1, with TRBD1 matching over 8 bases. The CDR3 length is 16 residues. Germline V gene sequence: CDR1 MGHRA, CDR2 YSYEKL. J was trimmed by 4 bases and V by 0 bases; bases with no gene match: 7. CDR3 protein: CASSQDGQGGVTEAFF. The CDR3 nucleotides are TGCGCCAGCAGCCAAGACGGACAGGGTGGGGTCACTGAAGCTTTCTTT.

J is TRBJ2-3 and V is TRBV27; TRBD2 matches 16 bases. The CDR3 sequence is 17 residues long. Germline CDR1 MNHEY, CDR2 SMNVEV (reference sequence). V lost 5 bases to trimming and J lost 4 bases; unmatched junction nucleotides: 6. The CDR3 sequence: CASSLRGLAGGPDTQYF. For the CDR3, the DNA is TGTGCCAGCAGTCTCAGGGGACTAGCGGGGGGGCCAGATACGCAGTATTTT.

This clonotype was observed many times. This CDR3 reads CASSYGDSYEQYF. The CDR3 DNA reads as TGTGCCAGCAGTTACGGGGACAGCTACGAGCAGTACTTC. The chain links TRBV6-5 to TRBJ2-7; TRBD1 matches at 7 bases. Trimming at V came to 2 bases and at J to 3 bases, leaving 1 base not matched to a gene. This CDR3 is built from 13 residues. Germline V gene data show CDR1 as MNHEY and CDR2 as SVGAGI.

A few counts support this clonotype. The rearrangement links TRBV5-1 to TRBJ1-6; D perhaps matches TRBD1 (6 bases). The CDR3 length is 15 residues. Germline CDR1 SGHRS, CDR2 YFSETQ. The V end lost 1 base, the J end lost 9 bases, and 14 bases lay between the germline ends. The CDR3 DNA sequence: TGCGCCAGCAGCTTGCAGGGGTCTGGGGGTTCACCCCTCCACTTT. As protein: CASSLQGSGGSPLHF.

About this clonotype: This may stem from a read error, because a much larger clone lies one nucleotide away. This sequence joins TRBV2 and TRBJ1-5; unclear D gene. Germline V gene lookup returns CDR1 SNHLY and CDR2 FYNNEI. The V gene lost 4 bases and the J gene lost 7 bases, with 11 bases spanning the gap. This CDR3 has 13 amino acids. CDR3 nucleotide sequence: TGTGCCAGCAGTGTGGGCGGCGGGCAGCCCCAGCATTTT. Its protein is CASSVGGGQPQHF.

This rearrangement joins TRBV6-1 to TRBJ1-1; D is undetermined. The V gene lost 6 bases and the J gene lost 1 base, with 6 bases spanning the gap. CDR3 length equals 12 residues. The germline gives CDR1 MNHNS, CDR2 SASEGT. The CDR3, as DNA: TGTGCCAGCAGGATGGGGAACACTGAAGCTTTCTTT. Translation: CASRMGNTEAFF.

This clonotype was detected many times. This chain uses TRBV5-1 with TRBJ2-5; D is possibly TRBD1 or TRBD2 (5 bases each). The CDR3 consists of 14 residues. CDR1 and CDR2 from the germline V gene are SGHRS and YFSETQ. Trimming took off 2 bases at V and 2 bases at J, with 10 bases between the two ends. The CDR3 DNA reads as TGCGCCAGCAGCTTTCGGGGCTCTCAAGAGACCCAGTACTTC. The encoded protein is CASSFRGSQETQYF.